These 10 T cell receptor beta chains came from one sample sequenced in a study of T cells after yellow fever vaccination. TCRdb used MiXCR to reprocess the 5' RACE reads, holding one entry per CDR3 protein. Counted here are hundreds of thousands of distinct CDR3 sequences, around 16% occurring once; the ten biggest clones make up 15% to 20%. The sample was PBMCs, taken less than 6 days after the first yellow fever vaccination. These receptors all stem from a young man who received the YFV17D yellow fever vaccine.

This clonotype has just a few counts. The rearrangement joins TRBV9 to TRBJ2-5; the match to TRBD1 covers 7 bases. This CDR3 spans 13 amino acids. V shed 0 bases, J shed 5 bases, and the junction held 1 base outside the gene matches. From germline, CDR1 is SGDLS and CDR2 YYNGEE. This CDR3 reads CASSVAQGETQYF. The CDR3 DNA sequence: TGTGCCAGCAGCGTAGCACAGGGGGAGACCCAGTACTTC.

This chain links TRBV6-2 or TRBV6-3 with TRBJ1-5; possibly TRBD1 for D (6 bases). The CDR3 is 13 residues long. From germline, CDR1 is MNHEY and CDR2 SVGEGT. V was shortened by 9 bases and J by 3 bases, with 12 bases between the two germline ends. The CDR3 bases are TGTGCCAGTGAAGACAGGACCAATCAGCCCCAGCATTTT. Its protein is CASEDRTNQPQHF.

The gene calls are TRBV28 and TRBJ1-4; no clear D. In germline, CDR1 is MDHEN, CDR2 SYDVKM. V lost 5 bases and J 3 bases, leaving 10 bases between the germline ends. The CDR3 covers 14 residues. CDR3 in amino acids: CASSPLEPNEKLFF. Here the CDR3 DNA reads TGTGCCAGCAGTCCCTTGGAGCCTAATGAAAAACTGTTTTTT.

This chain uses TRBV20-1 with TRBJ2-7; TRBD2 agrees at 15 bases. This CDR3 region has 14 residues. Losses at the gene ends were 3 bases for V and 4 bases for J; bases not matched to a gene: 1. Germline CDR1 DFQATT, CDR2 SNEGSKA (reference sequence). The chain's CDR3 is CSARGTSGGYEQYV. The CDR3 DNA reads TGCAGTGCTAGGGGGACTAGCGGGGGGTACGAGCAGTACGTC.

This clonotype was seen only a few times. The chain employs TRBV28 and TRBJ2-5, with 8 bases aligning to TRBD1. The V segment lost 5 bases and the J segment 5 bases; nucleotides outside the gene matches: 7. The CDR3 covers 14 residues. Germline-derived CDR1 and CDR2 are MDHEN and SYDVKM. CDR3 nucleotides: TGTGCCAGCAGTCGGACAGGGATGTCGGAGACCCAGTACTTC. Its translation is CASSRTGMSETQYF.

The V gene is TRBV7-9, the J gene TRBJ2-5; D is undetermined. V dropped 4 bases and J dropped 2 bases, with 17 bases sitting between them. The CDR3 runs 16 residues. Germline CDR1 SEHNR, CDR2 FQNEAQ (reference sequence). CDR3 coding DNA: TGTGCCAGCAGCTCCACGGTAAAGGACGGTCAAGAGACCCAGTACTTC. It codes for CASSSTVKDGQETQYF.

This clonotype was counted between two and nine times. This chain joins TRBV9 and TRBJ1-6; weak D call: TRBD1 (5 bases). The CDR3 is 17 amino acids. Trimming pared 0 bases from V and 10 bases from J, leaving 20 bases between. Germline V gene lookup returns CDR1 SGDLS and CDR2 YYNGEE. The CDR3 sequence is CASSVDGRVRGKSPLHF. CDR3 nucleotide sequence: TGTGCCAGCAGCGTAGATGGCAGGGTCAGAGGGAAGTCACCCCTCCACTTT.

This clonotype turned up a few times. J is TRBJ2-7 and V is TRBV9; D ambiguous. The CDR3 sequence is 11 residues long. V was trimmed by 8 bases and J by 5 bases, leaving 11 bases between them. Germline values: CDR1 SGDLS, CDR2 YYNGEE. CDR3 sequence: CARSLSHEQYV. DNA of the CDR3: TGTGCCAGGTCGTTGTCTCACGAGCAGTACGTC.

The chain joins TRBV4-2 to TRBJ2-7; 8 bases align to TRBD1. Germline V gives CDR1 LGHNA, CDR2 YNFKEQ. This CDR3 comprises 18 residues. Germline trimming cut 3 bases from V and 2 bases from J; bases unmatched to any gene: 15. The CDR3 DNA reads TGTGCCAGCAGCCAGTCCAAAGTGCGGGACAGGATACCCTACGAGCAGTACTTC. Protein sequence: CASSQSKVRDRIPYEQYF.

This clonotype was detected a few times. The chain recombines TRBV29-1 with TRBJ2-7, with 8 bases aligning to TRBD2. The V gene's germline CDR1 is SQVTM and CDR2 ANQGSEA. Trimming cost V 6 bases and J 1 base; bases outside gene matches: 14. The CDR3 contains 16 residues. The CDR3 sequence is CSVGGGTGVPSYEQYF. The CDR3 bases are TGCAGCGTCGGGGGGGGGACTGGGGTCCCTTCCTACGAGCAGTACTTC.